The source of this T cell receptor beta chain is a study of PD-1 blockade in classical Hodgkin lymphoma. Study-level points and caveats: Repertoire difference causes, possibly disease activity or prior therapy, remain undefined. Baseline TCR diversity was reportedly lower in newly diagnosed patients than healthy donors. Patients starting nivolumab less than 1 year after ASCT had lower diversity and were excluded from later analyses. By C4D1, diversity of CD4+ TCRs had risen significantly, whereas that of CD8+ TCRs had not.

The CDR3 sequence is 13 residues long. Germline-derived CDR1 and CDR2 are SGHVS and FNYEAQ. V was trimmed by 1 base and J by 5 bases, leaving 6 bases between them. Stated time point: cycle 4 day 1 (C4D1), after 5 to 7 weeks of nivolumab. Each and every patient relapsed after autologous stem cell transplantation, and patients got differing brentuximab vedotin exposure. This table comes from immunoSEQ multiplex PCR, and its TCRdb copy is limited to in-frame clones, with some not included. The sample shows tens of thousands of clones, 70% to 80% of them seen only once. On this clone: Its antigen is unknown.

The receptor's source is a human donor with classical Hodgkin lymphoma. The chain combines TRBV7-6 with TRBJ1-5; D gene unclear. The sequences come from peripheral blood mononuclear cells (PBMCs), collected before the fourth cycle of nivolumab. The CDR3 region has the DNA TGTGCCAGCAGCTTAGGGGCTTATCAGCCCCAGCATTTT. It yields the protein CASSLGAYQPQHF.